Listed below are T cell receptor beta chains from one sample, sequenced in a study of T cells after yellow fever vaccination. One entry per CDR3 protein, called by TCRdb with MiXCR from the 5' RACE reads. The sample has over 250,000 distinct CDR3 sequences, around 5.2% seen once. Sequencing used CD4+ T cells sorted from PBMCs, obtained on the day of the yellow fever booster vaccination. These receptors were collected from a man younger than 30 who received the YFV17D yellow fever vaccine. Both conserved end residues are part of each CDR3. Fields, in order: D gene, J gene, V gene, clone size, CDR3 DNA, CDR3 protein. A D gene is named only where the DNA matches it firmly. Clone size, where shown, is once, few, many, or a class for clones that have expanded.

D gene: NA; J gene: TRBJ1-5; V gene: TRBV12-3/TRBV12-4; clone size: few; CDR3 DNA: TGTGCCAGCAGCCTAGCCCCAATTAGTCAGCCCCAGCATTTT; CDR3 protein: CASSLAPISQPQHF
D gene: NA; J gene: TRBJ1-2; V gene: TRBV7-2; clone size: NA; CDR3 DNA: TGTGCCAGCAGCTTAGAATCGGGGGCTGGCTACACCTTC; CDR3 protein: CASSLESGAGYTF
D gene: TRBD2; J gene: TRBJ2-3; V gene: TRBV4-1; clone size: NA; CDR3 DNA: TGCGCCAGCAGCCCCCTGGGGGGGGGGGCAGATACGCAGTATTTT; CDR3 protein: CASSPLGGGADTQYF
D gene: NA; J gene: TRBJ2-2; V gene: TRBV25-1; clone size: few; CDR3 DNA: TGTGCCAGCAGTGAATCGCACAGCATATACACCGGGGAGCTGTTTTTT; CDR3 protein: CASSESHSIYTGELFF
D gene: TRBD1; J gene: TRBJ2-7; V gene: TRBV5-1; clone size: NA; CDR3 DNA: TGCGCCAGCAGCTTGGGGGGGACAGACGCCGCCTACGAGCAGTACTTC; CDR3 protein: CASSLGGTDAAYEQYF
D gene: NA; J gene: TRBJ2-7; V gene: TRBV7-9; clone size: few; CDR3 DNA: TGTGCCAGCAGCCTACTACAGGGTTCCTACGAGCAGTACTTC; CDR3 protein: CASSLLQGSYEQYF
D gene: TRBD2; J gene: TRBJ2-3; V gene: TRBV11-2; clone size: NA; CDR3 DNA: TGTGCCAGCAGTCGCCTAGCGGGGGAGCGGGGTACGCAGTATTTT; CDR3 protein: CASSRLAGERGTQYF
D gene: NA; J gene: TRBJ1-5; V gene: TRBV6-2/TRBV6-3; clone size: many; CDR3 DNA: TGTGCCAGCAGCCTCACAGGGCAACAGCCCCAGCATTTT; CDR3 protein: CASSLTGQQPQHF
D gene: NA; J gene: TRBJ1-6; V gene: TRBV20-1; clone size: NA; CDR3 DNA: TGCAGTGCTCCTAGTCAGGGTTATAATTCACCCCTCCACTTT; CDR3 protein: CSAPSQGYNSPLHF
D gene: NA; J gene: TRBJ1-1; V gene: TRBV25-1; clone size: few; CDR3 DNA: TGTGCCAGCTGCAGGGGTATGAAGACTGAAGCTTTCTTT; CDR3 protein: CASCRGMKTEAFF
D gene: TRBD2; J gene: TRBJ2-2; V gene: TRBV7-3; clone size: few; CDR3 DNA: TGTGCCAGCAGCTTGGGAGCGGGGGCCGCGAACACCGGGGAGCTGTTTTTT; CDR3 protein: CASSLGAGAANTGELFF
D gene: NA; J gene: TRBJ2-7; V gene: TRBV7-2; clone size: NA; CDR3 DNA: TGTGCCAGCAGCTTAGTGACGGGCTACGAGCAGTACTTC; CDR3 protein: CASSLVTGYEQYF
D gene: NA; J gene: TRBJ1-1; V gene: TRBV7-2; clone size: NA; CDR3 DNA: TGTGCCAGCACTAGACTAGCTGAAGCTTTCTTT; CDR3 protein: CASTRLAEAFF
D gene: NA; J gene: TRBJ2-3; V gene: TRBV4-1; clone size: once; CDR3 DNA: TGCGCCAGCAGCCAAGTAACAGGCAGAGTAACAGATACGCAGTATTTT; CDR3 protein: CASSQVTGRVTDTQYF
D gene: TRBD2; J gene: TRBJ2-1; V gene: TRBV4-1; clone size: few; CDR3 DNA: TGCGCCAGCAGCCCGAAGGGACTAGGGTTGAATGAGCAGTTCTTC; CDR3 protein: CASSPKGLGLNEQFF
D gene: NA; J gene: TRBJ1-2; V gene: TRBV19; clone size: NA; CDR3 DNA: TGTGCCAGTAGTCAACCCCTCCATAATGGCTACACCTTC; CDR3 protein: CASSQPLHNGYTF
D gene: TRBD2; J gene: TRBJ2-5; V gene: TRBV5-4; clone size: NA; CDR3 DNA: TGTGCCAGCAGCTTGCCGCTAGCGGGGTCAGAGACCCAGTACTTC; CDR3 protein: CASSLPLAGSETQYF
D gene: NA; J gene: TRBJ2-4; V gene: TRBV4-3; clone size: NA; CDR3 DNA: TGCGCCAGCAGCCAAGTACTTTCCGGGGCCAAAAACATTCAGTACTTC; CDR3 protein: CASSQVLSGAKNIQYF
D gene: NA; J gene: TRBJ2-3; V gene: TRBV5-6; clone size: many; CDR3 DNA: TGTGCCAGCAGCTTGAAGCACACAGATACGCAGTATTTT; CDR3 protein: CASSLKHTDTQYF
D gene: TRBD2; J gene: TRBJ2-3; V gene: TRBV20-1; clone size: few; CDR3 DNA: TGCAGTGCTAGACAGCCGGGACTACACACAGATACGCAGTATTTT; CDR3 protein: CSARQPGLHTDTQYF
D gene: TRBD2; J gene: TRBJ2-5; V gene: TRBV6-6; clone size: NA; CDR3 DNA: TGTGCCAGCAGTTACGGCGGGACTAGCGGGGAAGAGACCCAGTACTTC; CDR3 protein: CASSYGGTSGEETQYF
D gene: NA; J gene: TRBJ2-1; V gene: TRBV5-1; clone size: many; CDR3 DNA: TGCGCCAGCAGCTTGGGGGCCAACAATGAGCAGTTCTTC; CDR3 protein: CASSLGANNEQFF
D gene: NA; J gene: TRBJ2-5; V gene: TRBV5-1; clone size: many; CDR3 DNA: TGCGCCAGCAGCTTGGGAGACTACATCCAAGAGACCCAGTACTTC; CDR3 protein: CASSLGDYIQETQYF
D gene: NA; J gene: TRBJ1-1; V gene: TRBV3-1; clone size: NA; CDR3 DNA: TGTGCCAGCAGCCAGGGTGGGACGAGCACTGAAGCTTTCTTT; CDR3 protein: CASSQGGTSTEAFF
D gene: NA; J gene: TRBJ2-7; V gene: TRBV5-1; clone size: many; CDR3 DNA: TGCGCCAGCAGCTTGGCCACAAGGGGCAACGAGCAGTACTTC; CDR3 protein: CASSLATRGNEQYF
D gene: NA; J gene: TRBJ1-3; V gene: TRBV5-1; clone size: NA; CDR3 DNA: TGCGCCAGCAGCTTGGGGGACGTGTCTGGAAACACCATATATTTT; CDR3 protein: CASSLGDVSGNTIYF
D gene: NA; J gene: TRBJ1-1; V gene: TRBV7-9; clone size: NA; CDR3 DNA: TGTGCCAGCAGCTCCCGACGGGACTTTGAAACTGAAGCTTTCTTT; CDR3 protein: CASSSRRDFETEAFF
D gene: NA; J gene: TRBJ1-5; V gene: TRBV20-1; clone size: many; CDR3 DNA: TGCAGTGCTAGAGAACTTGCAGGGCAGCCCCAGCATTTT; CDR3 protein: CSARELAGQPQHF
D gene: NA; J gene: TRBJ2-1; V gene: TRBV10-3; clone size: few; CDR3 DNA: TGTGCCATCAGTGTTCATCCGAAAAATGAGCAGTTCTTC; CDR3 protein: CAISVHPKNEQFF
D gene: TRBD1; J gene: TRBJ1-1; V gene: TRBV7-3; clone size: few; CDR3 DNA: TGTGCCAGCAGCTCAGGGGGACAGGGGGCCTCGGAAGCTTTCTTT; CDR3 protein: CASSSGGQGASEAFF
D gene: TRBD1; J gene: TRBJ1-6; V gene: TRBV12-3/TRBV12-4; clone size: few; CDR3 DNA: TGTGCCAGCAGTAGAGGGACAGGGGATTCACCCCTCCACTTT; CDR3 protein: CASSRGTGDSPLHF
D gene: TRBD1; J gene: TRBJ2-3; V gene: TRBV7-3; clone size: few; CDR3 DNA: TGTGCCAGCAGCTGGGGACAGGGGCTCGATACGCAGTATTTT; CDR3 protein: CASSWGQGLDTQYF
D gene: NA; J gene: TRBJ1-5; V gene: TRBV3-1; clone size: many; CDR3 DNA: TGTGCCAGCAGCCAAGGGGTCCAGCCCCAGCATTTT; CDR3 protein: CASSQGVQPQHF
D gene: TRBD2; J gene: TRBJ2-1; V gene: TRBV7-3; clone size: NA; CDR3 DNA: TGTGCCAGCAGCTTAAGTACTAGCGGGGGGGGAGGACGCTACAATGAGCAGTTCTTC; CDR3 protein: CASSLSTSGGGGRYNEQFF
D gene: TRBD2; J gene: TRBJ2-3; V gene: TRBV25-1; clone size: many; CDR3 DNA: TGTGCCAGCAGTGGACTAGCCACAGATACGCAGTATTTT; CDR3 protein: CASSGLATDTQYF
D gene: TRBD1; J gene: TRBJ2-7; V gene: TRBV7-9; clone size: many; CDR3 DNA: TGTGCCAGCAGCTCGGCAGGGGGATGGCGCGAGCAGTACTTC; CDR3 protein: CASSSAGGWREQYF